The T cell receptor (beta chain) under discussion was sequenced for a study of blood T cell repertoires in COVID-19. Deletions cut 6 bases from V and 0 bases from J, with 15 bases between. This CDR3 region has 16 residues. Germline CDR1 and CDR2: MNHNY and SVGAGI (reference sequence). TCRdb keeps only in-frame clones here, not all; method: immunoSEQ multiplex PCR. Of roughly 380,000 clones in the sample, around 84% are singletons; the top ten hold around 3.4%. The rearrangement uses TRBV6-6 and TRBJ2-1; D may be TRBD2 (6 bases). This receptor was taken from a woman aged 18-35 years with acute or convalescent COVID-19. Sequenced: peripheral blood. The CDR3 protein is CASRTNRGSSYNEQFF. The DNA of the CDR3 is TGTGCCAGCAGGACTAACCGGGGGAGCTCCTACAATGAGCAGTTCTTC.